This T cell receptor (beta chain) was profiled in a study of shared clonotypes between healthy human individuals. Germline loops: CDR1 MDHEN, CDR2 SYDVKM. The CDR3 sequence is 15 residues long. V was clipped by 4 bases and J by 9 bases; unmatched bases: 8. Healthy adults negative for HIV, lacking recent acute infections or vaccinations, served as donors. Only Caucasian adults living in Nashville, Tennessee served as donors. Unsorted material relied on about 90 million PBMCs as the source of genomic DNA. The unsorted PBMC replicate PCRs were performed with roughly 280 ng DNA, some 32,000 T cell genomes. Repertoires were generated with immunoSEQ multiplex PCR, while TCRdb's copy carries only in-frame clones and drops some. The sample contains around 450,000 clones, around 79% of which appear only once. This clone was seen ten or more times.

This clonotype was obtained from a woman in her forties in good health. Some clones in this sample may be carry-over from other donors' samples. Source material: PBMCs. The chain carries TRBV28 and TRBJ2-1; 11 positions match TRBD2. The chain's CDR3 is CASSYRTSGLFEQFF. The CDR3 coding sequence is TGTGCCAGCAGTTACAGGACTAGCGGGTTGTTTGAGCAGTTCTTC.